Listed below are T cell receptor beta chains from one sample, sequenced in a study of T cell changes during pregnancy in multiple sclerosis. Measured with immunoSEQ multiplex PCR; TCRdb has only the in-frame clones, and not every one. The repertoire holds 30,000 to 35,000 clones, with roughly 90% as singletons. This specimen consisted of CD8+ T cells from peripheral blood mononuclear cells, obtained in the third trimester of pregnancy. All receptors derive from a female donor with multiple sclerosis, enrolled in a pregnancy study. Each CDR3 is given with its conserved first and last residue. A D gene is named only where the DNA matches it firmly. A clone size is listed for some rows: how often the clone was seen (once, few, many), or a class if it is expanded.

clone_size: -
j_call: TRBJ2-7
v_call: TRBV5-6
d_call: -
cdr3_nt: TGTGCCAGCAGCTTCGGCAGGGCCGAGCAGTACTTC
cdr3_aa: CASSFGRAEQYF

clone_size: -
j_call: TRBJ2-3
v_call: TRBV6-1
d_call: TRBD2
cdr3_nt: TGTGCCAGCACTGTCCTAGCGGGGGGGCAAGATACGCAGTATTTT
cdr3_aa: CASTVLAGGQDTQYF

clone_size: -
j_call: TRBJ1-2
v_call: TRBV9
d_call: TRBD1
cdr3_nt: TGTGCCAGCAGCGTTCCTGGGACAGGGGGCGCCTATGGCTACACCTTC
cdr3_aa: CASSVPGTGGAYGYTF

clone_size: -
j_call: TRBJ2-1
v_call: TRBV7-3
d_call: TRBD2
cdr3_nt: TGTGCCAGCAGCTTTCATGCGGGGGTGGAGCAGTTCTTC
cdr3_aa: CASSFHAGVEQFF

clone_size: once
j_call: TRBJ2-7
v_call: TRBV5-5
d_call: -
cdr3_nt: TGTGCCAGCAGCTTCTCTGGGGAGGAGCAGTACTTC
cdr3_aa: CASSFSGEEQYF

clone_size: -
j_call: TRBJ2-7
v_call: TRBV7-9
d_call: TRBD1
cdr3_nt: TGTGCCAGCAGCTTAGGGACAGGGCCCGAGCAGTACTTC
cdr3_aa: CASSLGTGPEQYF

clone_size: -
j_call: TRBJ1-4
v_call: TRBV9
d_call: TRBD1
cdr3_nt: TGTGCCAGCAGCGTACAACCCCGCCCCGACAGGGGGGGCGAAAAACTGTTTTTT
cdr3_aa: CASSVQPRPDRGGEKLFF

clone_size: -
j_call: TRBJ1-1
v_call: TRBV4-1
d_call: TRBD1
cdr3_nt: TGCGCCAGCAGCCAAGCCGGGACAGGGAGTTTCGCTGAAGCTTTCTTT
cdr3_aa: CASSQAGTGSFAEAFF

clone_size: -
j_call: TRBJ1-3
v_call: TRBV9
d_call: -
cdr3_nt: TGTGCCAGCAGCAGCGGCCCGAGACTCTCTGGAAACACCATATATTTT
cdr3_aa: CASSSGPRLSGNTIYF

clone_size: once
j_call: TRBJ2-2
v_call: TRBV18
d_call: TRBD1
cdr3_nt: TGTGCCAGCTCACCGGGACAGGTAGCGAACACCGGGGAGCTGTTTTTT
cdr3_aa: CASSPGQVANTGELFF

clone_size: -
j_call: TRBJ2-5
v_call: TRBV4-3
d_call: TRBD1
cdr3_nt: TGCGCCAGCAGCCAAGCTCCGGGACAGGGGGACACCCAGTACTTC
cdr3_aa: CASSQAPGQGDTQYF

clone_size: -
j_call: TRBJ2-5
v_call: TRBV13
d_call: -
cdr3_nt: TGTGCCAGCAGCTTGGGACTCCTAGAGCTTGAGGAGACCCAGTACTTC
cdr3_aa: CASSLGLLELEETQYF

clone_size: once
j_call: TRBJ2-7
v_call: TRBV4-3
d_call: -
cdr3_nt: TGCGCCAGCAGCCAAGTGGGCCGGGAGCCGGGGTACGAGCAGTACTTC
cdr3_aa: CASSQVGREPGYEQYF

clone_size: -
j_call: TRBJ1-4
v_call: TRBV6-5
d_call: -
cdr3_nt: TGTGCCAGCAGGCTAGGGGGGGCTAATGAAAAACTGTTTTTT
cdr3_aa: CASRLGGANEKLFF

clone_size: -
j_call: TRBJ1-1
v_call: TRBV7-3
d_call: -
cdr3_nt: TGTGCCAGCAGCTTAGGGGGGGGGACTGAAGCTTTCTTT
cdr3_aa: CASSLGGGTEAFF

clone_size: -
j_call: TRBJ2-2
v_call: TRBV7-3
d_call: -
cdr3_nt: TGTGCCAGCAGCCAGGTTGGCGGGGAGCTGTTTTTT
cdr3_aa: CASSQVGGELFF

clone_size: -
j_call: TRBJ1-5
v_call: TRBV5-5
d_call: TRBD1
cdr3_nt: TGTGCCAGCAGCCAAGATGGGGCGGGACAGCCCCAGCCCCAGCATTTT
cdr3_aa: CASSQDGAGQPQPQHF

clone_size: -
j_call: TRBJ2-7
v_call: TRBV7-2
d_call: TRBD2
cdr3_nt: TGTGCCAGCAGCCCAGCGGGGGTGTCCTACGAGCAGTACTTC
cdr3_aa: CASSPAGVSYEQYF

clone_size: once
j_call: TRBJ1-1
v_call: TRBV4-2
d_call: -
cdr3_nt: TGTGCCAGCAGCCCCCCCCGGGGGGCTGTCGAAGCTTTCTTT
cdr3_aa: CASSPPRGAVEAFF

clone_size: -
j_call: TRBJ1-1
v_call: TRBV6-5
d_call: TRBD1
cdr3_nt: TGTGCCAGCAGTTACGGAGGGGGCTGGACTGAAGCTTTCTTT
cdr3_aa: CASSYGGGWTEAFF

clone_size: -
j_call: TRBJ2-7
v_call: TRBV19
d_call: TRBD2
cdr3_nt: TGTGCCAGTAGATCAGCGGGGGACGACGAGCAGTACTTC
cdr3_aa: CASRSAGDDEQYF

clone_size: -
j_call: TRBJ2-1
v_call: TRBV6-4
d_call: TRBD1
cdr3_nt: TGTGCCAGCAGTGACACCGGGACAGGATACAATGAGCAGTTCTTC
cdr3_aa: CASSDTGTGYNEQFF

clone_size: few
j_call: TRBJ1-4
v_call: TRBV4-3
d_call: -
cdr3_nt: TGCGCCAGCAGCCAGGGCGATCCCACGGCTAATGAAAAACTGTTTTTT
cdr3_aa: CASSQGDPTANEKLFF

clone_size: -
j_call: TRBJ1-2
v_call: TRBV20-1
d_call: -
cdr3_nt: TGCAGTGCTCCTGGGGGGAATGGCTACACCTTC
cdr3_aa: CSAPGGNGYTF

clone_size: -
j_call: TRBJ1-4
v_call: TRBV29-1
d_call: TRBD1
cdr3_nt: TGCAGCTCTACGACAGGGGGGAGTGAAAAACTGTTTTTT
cdr3_aa: CSSTTGGSEKLFF

clone_size: -
j_call: TRBJ1-5
v_call: TRBV30
d_call: -
cdr3_nt: TGTGCCTGGAGTGTAACCGGTTATAGCAATCAGCCCCAGCATTTT
cdr3_aa: CAWSVTGYSNQPQHF

clone_size: -
j_call: TRBJ1-2
v_call: TRBV28
d_call: TRBD1
cdr3_nt: TGTGCCGTTACTCGGACAGGTTATGGCTATGGCTACACCTTC
cdr3_aa: CAVTRTGYGYGYTF

clone_size: -
j_call: TRBJ1-2
v_call: TRBV18
d_call: -
cdr3_nt: TGTGCCAGCTCACTACTGACAGGAGGTAATGGCTACACCTTC
cdr3_aa: CASSLLTGGNGYTF

clone_size: -
j_call: TRBJ2-3
v_call: TRBV13
d_call: -
cdr3_nt: TGTGCCAGCAGCCCCAGTGTTTCCCCTGGCACAGATACGCAGTATTTT
cdr3_aa: CASSPSVSPGTDTQYF

clone_size: -
j_call: TRBJ2-2
v_call: TRBV19
d_call: TRBD1
cdr3_nt: TGTGCCAGTAGTATAGAAGGACAGGTAACCGGGGAGCTGTTTTTT
cdr3_aa: CASSIEGQVTGELFF

clone_size: -
j_call: TRBJ1-6
v_call: TRBV19
d_call: -
cdr3_nt: TGTGCCAGTAGTATCCAGGGGAGGGCGGTGAATTCACCCCTCCACTTT
cdr3_aa: CASSIQGRAVNSPLHF

clone_size: once
j_call: TRBJ2-7
v_call: TRBV5-6
d_call: TRBD1
cdr3_nt: TGTGCCAGCAGCCCCTGGGACAGGGGCTACGAGCAGTACTTC
cdr3_aa: CASSPWDRGYEQYF

clone_size: once
j_call: TRBJ2-3
v_call: TRBV9
d_call: TRBD2
cdr3_nt: TGTGCCAGCAGAGCGGGACTAGCGGTCACAGATACGCAGTATTTT
cdr3_aa: CASRAGLAVTDTQYF

clone_size: -
j_call: TRBJ2-7
v_call: TRBV27
d_call: TRBD1
cdr3_nt: TGTGCCAGCAGGACGACAGGGGTCTACGAGCAGTACTTC
cdr3_aa: CASRTTGVYEQYF

clone_size: -
j_call: TRBJ2-5
v_call: TRBV6-1
d_call: TRBD1
cdr3_nt: TGTGCCAGCAGTCCAATAAAGGGGGCTCAAGAGACCCAGTACTTC
cdr3_aa: CASSPIKGAQETQYF

clone_size: -
j_call: TRBJ1-5
v_call: TRBV6-4
d_call: -
cdr3_nt: TGTGCCAGCAGTGACTCGCCAGGGGATAGCAATCAGCCCCAGCATTTT
cdr3_aa: CASSDSPGDSNQPQHF

clone_size: -
j_call: TRBJ2-7
v_call: TRBV7-8
d_call: -
cdr3_nt: TGTGCCAGCAGCGTTGGGACTGTCTACGAGCAGTACTTC
cdr3_aa: CASSVGTVYEQYF

clone_size: -
j_call: TRBJ1-6
v_call: TRBV4-1
d_call: -
cdr3_nt: TGCGCCAGCAGCCAAGAGAGGGGAGCGGGCAGGAGAGATTCACCCCTCCACTTT
cdr3_aa: CASSQERGAGRRDSPLHF

clone_size: -
j_call: TRBJ2-3
v_call: TRBV27
d_call: -
cdr3_nt: TGTGCCAGCAGTCCTGGGGCTGGAGCATGGACAGATACGCAGTATTTT
cdr3_aa: CASSPGAGAWTDTQYF

clone_size: -
j_call: TRBJ1-3
v_call: TRBV5-1
d_call: -
cdr3_nt: TGCGCCAGCAGCTCGGATGACAGCTCTGGAAACACCATATATTTT
cdr3_aa: CASSSDDSSGNTIYF

clone_size: -
j_call: TRBJ1-2
v_call: TRBV7-9
d_call: -
cdr3_nt: TGTGCCAGCAGCTTACTCGACACTCCCTATGGCTACACCTTC
cdr3_aa: CASSLLDTPYGYTF

clone_size: -
j_call: TRBJ2-7
v_call: TRBV7-8
d_call: -
cdr3_nt: TGTGCCAGCAGCATACAGGGGAGGACGACCTACGAGCAGTACTTC
cdr3_aa: CASSIQGRTTYEQYF

clone_size: -
j_call: TRBJ1-1
v_call: TRBV13
d_call: TRBD1
cdr3_nt: TGTGCCAGCAGCTCGTCAGGGGGCGAGGGCACTGAAGCTTTCTTT
cdr3_aa: CASSSSGGEGTEAFF